This record looks at one TCR beta chain sequence and its context. Its antigen is still unknown. The data originate from a study of T-cell reconstitution after alpha-beta-depleted transplantation in children. Unique molecular identifiers were incorporated into the prepared TCRbeta library. TCRdb independently ran MiXCR on the PCR reads; one entry per CDR3 protein. The sample has almost 500,000 distinct CDR3 sequences, 8% to 11% seen once. Study-wide results and caveats: At around two months after transplant, the alpha-beta T cells were reportedly derived from several hundred expanded clones that came from non-depleted graft cells.

The CDR3 contains 18 residues. Germline values: CDR1 MDHEN, CDR2 SYDVKM. Trimming took 4 bases from V and 4 from J; bases not matched to a gene: 13. This sequence was found in a child under 10 years old with inherited bone marrow failure, due to receive a stem cell transplant. The chain uses TRBV28 and TRBJ2-7; 13 bases line up with TRBD2. The sample was PBMCs, taken before TCRalphabeta/CD19-depleted stem cell transplant. CDR3 protein: CASSSRGGLAGNAYEQYF. The CDR3 DNA reads as TGTGCCAGCAGTTCGAGAGGGGGACTAGCGGGAAACGCGTACGAGCAGTACTTC.